This T cell receptor (beta chain) is drawn from a study of T cells in Graves' hyperthyroidism and ophthalmopathy. This clonotype was counted at least ten times. What it recognizes is unknown. CDR3 size: 14 residues. From germline, CDR1 is SGHAT and CDR2 FQNNGV. Between the trimmed V and J ends, which lost 6 bases and 0 bases, there was a span of 11 bases. Study results and limitations: Ophthalmopathy, as predicted by the model, came a median about six months after the prediction.

Researchers took RNA transcripts and amplified the TCR beta CDR3 regions from them. HTBI primers drove first-round RT-PCR of the TCR CDR3. TCRdb called the multiplex PCR reads again in MiXCR, with one record for every CDR3 protein. Of fewer than 700,000 distinct CDR3 sequences in the sample, about a sixth are singletons; the top ten hold around 17%. The source is a woman between 18 and 29 years old with Graves' ophthalmopathy. The sample comprised blood. V gene TRBV11-2 combines with J gene TRBJ1-2, with D unclear. CDR3 in amino acids: CASRQILANYGYTF. DNA for the CDR3: TGTGCCAGCAGGCAGATCTTAGCTAACTATGGCTACACCTTC.